This T cell receptor (beta chain) was profiled in a study of T cells in Graves' hyperthyroidism and ophthalmopathy. Study overall: Peripheral blood was obtained at initial diagnosis, preceding any treatment.

This clonotype was seen repeatedly, ten times or more. What it binds is not known. Criteria for exclusion of patients were uncontrolled infection, other autoimmune disease, pregnancy or lactation. PBMCs were collected from a roughly 10 ml volume of fresh peripheral blood. The source material, RNA transcripts, was used to amplify TCR beta CDR3 regions. The primer set for the first-round RT-PCR of the TCR CDR3 was HTBI. MiXCR, run by TCRdb on the multiplex PCR reads, gives a single entry per CDR3 protein. The sample records a few hundred thousand distinct CDR3 sequences, 15% to 17% being singletons. Points from the study as a whole: In the analysis, a 13 V-J model separated ophthalmopathy from stable hyperthyroidism.

In germline, CDR1 is GTSNPN, CDR2 SVGIG (reference sequence). V shed 1 base and J 9 bases; nucleotides not matched to a gene: 5. This CDR3 is 14 amino acids long. This sequence originates from a woman in her 30s with Graves' hyperthyroidism. The rearrangement links TRBV30 to TRBJ2-1, with 11 bases matching TRBD2. The sequencing sample was made of blood. The CDR3 DNA sequence: TGTGCCTGGAGTGGCACTAGCGGGAGCACTGAGCAGTTCTTC. This codes for CAWSGTSGSTEQFF.